The 3 T cell receptor beta chains reported below all come from one sample, sequenced in a study of T cell changes during pregnancy in multiple sclerosis. The protocol was immunoSEQ multiplex PCR, while the TCRdb copy is restricted to in-frame clones and leaves out a portion. Of tens of thousands of clones listed, 91% are singletons. This sample comprised peripheral blood, obtained before pregnancy. The source is a female donor with multiple sclerosis, enrolled in a pregnancy study.

J is TRBJ1-1 and V is TRBV19; 9 bases are shared with TRBD1. This CDR3 is built from 12 residues. Per the germline V gene, CDR1 is LNHDA and CDR2 is SQIVND (reference sequence). V gave up 3 bases and J gave up 10 bases; unmatched junction bases: 3. The CDR3 DNA follows: TGTGCCAGTAGTATCGTGACAGGGGGAGCTTTCTTT. Translating it yields CASSIVTGGAFF.

The chain combines TRBV2 with TRBJ1-2; 12 bases agree with TRBD1. The V segment lost 5 bases and the J segment 4 bases; nucleotides outside the gene matches: 2. The germline gives CDR1 SNHLY, CDR2 FYNNEI. This CDR3 is built from 14 residues. CDR3 loop: CASSRGQGAYGYTF. The CDR3 DNA reads as TGTGCCAGCAGTAGGGGACAGGGGGCCTATGGCTACACCTTC.

V and J are TRBV7-2 and TRBJ1-6, with 7 positions matching TRBD1. The germline CDR1 and CDR2 sequences are SGHTA and FQGNSA. This CDR3 is 15 amino acids long. J gave up 11 bases and V 0 bases, and 7 bases lay outside the gene matches. The CDR3 DNA reads as TGTGCCAGCAGCTTAGCGCCAGGGGGTCGGACACCCCTCCACTTT. Translation: CASSLAPGGRTPLHF.